Following are 20 T cell receptor beta chains from one sample sequenced in a study of T-cell reconstitution after alpha-beta-depleted transplantation in children. TCRbeta library preparation incorporated unique molecular identifiers. From the PCR reads, TCRdb called clonotypes with MiXCR, one entry per CDR3 protein. The sample consists of hundreds of thousands of distinct CDR3 sequences, under 13% of them appearing once. The material sequenced was PBMCs, taken before TCRalphabeta/CD19-depleted stem cell transplant. These receptors were collected from a child less than two years old with acute myeloid leukemia, due to receive a stem cell transplant.

This clonotype was observed many times. The V call is TRBV6-1, the J call TRBJ2-6, with a possible D match to TRBD1 (5 bases). The V end lost 8 bases, the J end lost 0 bases, and 8 bases lay between the germline ends. CDR1 MNHNS and CDR2 SASEGT come from the germline V gene. This CDR3 contains 14 residues. Here the CDR3 DNA reads TGTGCCAGCGCAGGGATCTCTGGGGCCAACGTCCTGACTTTC. Amino acids: CASAGISGANVLTF.

The chain has TRBV20-1 and TRBJ2-1; TRBD2 matches 9 bases. The CDR3 spans 14 residues. Germline V gene sequence: CDR1 DFQATT, CDR2 SNEGSKA (reference sequence). Unmatched junction bases numbered 4, after V lost 5 bases and J lost 2 bases. DNA for the CDR3: TGCAGTGCTCCGACTAGCGGAGCCTACAATGAGCAGTTCTTC. Translated: CSAPTSGAYNEQFF.

This clonotype showed up many times. V and J are TRBV7-9 and TRBJ2-7; D is uncertain. The CDR3 is 15 residues long. Germline loops: CDR1 SEHNR, CDR2 FQNEAQ (reference sequence). V shed 5 bases and J shed 6 bases, with 20 bases lying between them. Written as DNA, the CDR3 is TGTGCCAGCAGCCCCCAGACTCAAGATAGTTCCGAGCAGTACTTC. Translation: CASSPQTQDSSEQYF.

This clonotype was seen at least ten times. The rearrangement joins TRBV24-1 to TRBJ2-2; D remains unclear. Germline CDR1 and CDR2: KGHDR and SFDVKD. Trimming removed 6 bases at V and 1 base at J, with 14 bases between. CDR3 length: 16 residues. The CDR3 region has the DNA TGTGCCACCAGTTCAAGAGTTGGGCAGAACACCGGGGAGCTGTTTTTT. Its translation is CATSSRVGQNTGELFF.

V is TRBV30 and J is TRBJ1-1; D remains ambiguous. V lost 2 bases, J lost 3 bases, and 10 bases lay in between. Germline V lookup: CDR1 GTSNPN, CDR2 SVGIG (reference sequence). This CDR3 contains 13 residues. The CDR3 protein is CAWSNQEHTEAFF. The CDR3 DNA follows: TGTGCCTGGAGTAATCAGGAACACACTGAAGCTTTCTTT. Full variable domain (rest looked up from reference TRBV30 and TRBJ1-1): SQTIHQWPATLVQPVGSPLSLECTVEGTSNPNLYWYRQAAGRGLQLLFYSVGIGQISSEVPQNLSASRPQDRQFILSSKKLLLSDSGFYLCAWSNQEHTEAFFGQGTRLTVV.

Many counts were recorded for this clonotype. The V and J genes are TRBV6-1 and TRBJ1-5, with D possibly TRBD1 on 5 matching bases. The germline V and J ends were trimmed by 6 bases and 7 bases, with 16 bases remaining between them. CDR1 and CDR2 (germline): MNHNS, SASEGT. This CDR3 is 14 amino acids long. CDR3 coding DNA: TGTGCCAGCAGGGGTGGGGCCCCACCCCAGCCCCAGCATTTT. Protein sequence: CASRGGAPPQPQHF.

This clonotype was picked up many times. The chain recombines TRBV7-2 with TRBJ2-1; the D gene could be TRBD1 or TRBD2 (5 bases each). V shed 5 bases and J shed 7 bases, with 15 bases lying between them. The germline gives CDR1 SGHTA, CDR2 FQGNSA. The CDR3 loop spans 14 amino acids. The CDR3 DNA is TGTGCCAGCAGCCCAGGGAGTTGGCGGAATGAGCAGTTCTTC. Translated: CASSPGSWRNEQFF.

This clonotype has ten or more counts. The rearrangement uses TRBV5-1 and TRBJ1-1; the D gene is possibly TRBD1 (5 bases). The V gene lost 0 bases and the J gene lost 1 base, with 13 bases spanning the gap. CDR3 length: 16 residues. CDR1 SGHRS and CDR2 YFSETQ come from the germline V gene. DNA of the CDR3: TGCGCCAGCAGCTTGGACCCCCGGGGGGGGAACACTGAAGCTTTCTTT. Residues: CASSLDPRGGNTEAFF.

This clonotype was observed many times. The chain is built from TRBV10-2 and TRBJ2-1; D is unclear. V lost 7 bases and J 4 bases, leaving 8 bases between the germline ends. From germline, CDR1 is WSHSY and CDR2 SAAADI. The CDR3 consists of 12 residues. CDR3 region: CASIDSYNEQFF. The CDR3 coding sequence is TGCGCCAGCATCGACTCGTACAATGAGCAGTTCTTC.

The V and J genes are TRBV28 and TRBJ2-5; 9 bases are a match to TRBD1. Germline CDR1 MDHEN, CDR2 SYDVKM. The CDR3 covers 15 residues. Germline trimming cut 7 bases from V and 5 bases from J; bases unmatched to any gene: 11. CDR3 sequence (DNA): TGTGCCAGCAACAACCCACAGGGGGCCGGTGAGACCCAGTACTTC. This encodes CASNNPQGAGETQYF.

This clonotype was recorded at least ten times. The J gene is TRBJ2-7, the V gene TRBV20-1, with TRBD1 matching over 7 bases. Unmatched junction bases numbered 5, after V lost 2 bases and J lost 7 bases. Germline CDR1 reads DFQATT; CDR2 reads SNEGSKA (reference sequence). CDR3 length: 12 amino acids. CDR3: CSARQGVREQYF. The DNA of the CDR3 is TGCAGTGCTAGACAGGGGGTAAGGGAGCAGTACTTC.

At least ten counts were recorded for this clonotype. The rearrangement joins TRBV7-2 to TRBJ1-6; the D gene is possibly TRBD1 (5 bases). CDR1 SGHTA and CDR2 FQGNSA come from the germline V gene. This CDR3 comprises 15 residues. V was clipped by 1 base and J by 6 bases, with 10 bases between them. This CDR3 is CASSLGGATNSPLHF. CDR3 nucleotide sequence: TGTGCCAGCAGCTTAGGTGGGGCTACTAATTCACCCCTCCACTTT.

This clonotype came up many times. J is TRBJ1-1 and V is TRBV29-1; D uncertain. This CDR3 spans 13 amino acids. The germline V gene has CDR1 SQVTM and CDR2 ANQGSEA. The V end was cut by 7 bases, the J end by 2 bases, with 14 bases between. The CDR3 nucleotides read TGCAGCGAGAAAAGTGCGAGCAACACTGAAGCTTTCTTT. Its translation is CSEKSASNTEAFF. The complete variable domain, with remaining parts taken from reference TRBV29-1 and TRBJ1-1, reads SAVISQKPSRDICQRGTSLTIQCQVDSQVTMMFWYRQQPGQSLTLIATANQGSEATYESGFVIDKFPISRPNLTFSTLTVSNMSPEDSSIYLCSEKSASNTEAFFGQGTRLTVV.

In this sample, this clonotype turned up many times. The chain joins TRBV3-1 to TRBJ2-1, with 8 bases that match TRBD1. The V gene's germline CDR1 is LGHDT and CDR2 YNNKEL (reference sequence). CDR3 length: 15 amino acids. The trim removed 1 base at V and 7 bases at J, leaving 6 bases unmatched. Here the CDR3 DNA reads TGTGCCAGCAGCCAAGTGCAGGGGGCGCGGAATGAGCAGTTCTTC. Translation: CASSQVQGARNEQFF.

This clonotype came up many times. The chain uses TRBV20-1 and TRBJ1-5, with D possibly TRBD1 on 5 matching bases. Germline assignment: CDR1 DFQATT and CDR2 SNEGSKA (reference sequence). The CDR3 is 13 amino acids. Between the trimmed V and J ends, which lost 1 base and 4 bases, there was a span of 8 bases. This CDR3 reads CSARAGTNQPQHF. DNA for the CDR3: TGCAGTGCTAGAGCGGGGACTAATCAGCCCCAGCATTTT.

This clonotype was observed many times. J is TRBJ2-7 and V is TRBV5-1; D call uncertain. CDR3 length: 12 amino acids. The germline V gene encodes CDR1 SGHRS and CDR2 YFSETQ. V was cut by 0 bases and J by 6 bases, with 7 bases left in between. The CDR3 is CASSLDYTEQYF. The CDR3 DNA follows: TGCGCCAGCAGCTTGGACTACACCGAGCAGTACTTC.

This clonotype was detected many times. The rearrangement links TRBV7-2 to TRBJ2-5; weak D call: TRBD2 (6 bases). The length of the CDR3 is 15 residues. Germline CDR1 SGHTA, CDR2 FQGNSA. Trimming removed 5 bases at V and 5 bases at J, with 18 bases between. This CDR3 reads CASSRFGGTTETQYF. The CDR3 region has the DNA TGTGCCAGCAGCCGCTTCGGCGGGACCACGGAGACCCAGTACTTC. The whole variable domain, filled in from reference TRBV7-2 and TRBJ2-5, reads GAGVSQSPSNKVTEKGKDVELRCDPISGHTALYWYRQSLGQGLEFLIYFQGNSAPDKSGLPSDRFSAERTGGSVSTLTIQRTQQEDSAVYLCASSRFGGTTETQYFGPGTRLLVL.

Many counts were recorded for this clonotype. The chain recombines TRBV20-1 with TRBJ2-2; 11 bases align to TRBD2. Germline CDR1 reads DFQATT; CDR2 reads SNEGSKA (reference sequence). The CDR3 consists of 14 residues. V lost 6 bases to trimming and J lost 7 bases; unmatched junction nucleotides: 7. CDR3 sequence: CSAETSGVIGELFF. The DNA of the CDR3 is TGCAGTGCCGAGACTAGCGGGGTAATCGGGGAGCTGTTTTTT.

This clonotype has ten or more counts. The chain couples TRBV5-1 to TRBJ2-4; perhaps TRBD2 as D (6 bases). Germline V gene sequence: CDR1 SGHRS, CDR2 YFSETQ. The V end was cut by 0 bases, the J end by 6 bases, with 13 bases between. The CDR3 runs to 15 residues. CDR3 sequence: CASSLEVAEANIQYF. The CDR3 nucleotides read TGCGCCAGCAGCTTGGAGGTAGCGGAGGCAAACATTCAGTACTTC.

This clonotype was observed at least ten times. The genes are TRBV12-3 or TRBV12-4 and TRBJ2-7; TRBD2 agrees at 9 bases. V shed 1 base and J 2 bases; nucleotides not matched to a gene: 3. The CDR3 length is 15 residues. Here the CDR3 reads CASSLVLAGPYEQYF. The CDR3 bases are TGTGCCAGCAGTTTAGTCCTAGCGGGGCCCTACGAGCAGTACTTC.